Below, 11 T cell receptor beta chains from the same sample are listed, as sequenced in a study of CD8 T cells in Susac syndrome. With random hexamers, roughly 0.5 to 1 ug RNA was reverse transcribed. TCRdb reanalysed the immunoSEQ multiplex PCR reads using MiXCR and keeps one entry per CDR3 protein. The sample yields 150,000 to 200,000 distinct CDR3 sequences, roughly 95% seen once. Sequences were obtained from CD4+ T cells from PBMCs. The receptors were gathered from a human donor with multiple sclerosis.

The CDR3 region is CASSFRERETYEQFF. DNA for the CDR3: TGCGCCAGCAGCTTTCGGGAGCGGGAGACATATGAGCAGTTCTTC. This chain joins TRBV5-1 and TRBJ2-1, with 8 positions matching TRBD2. From germline, CDR1 is SGHRS and CDR2 YFSETQ. The CDR3 has 15 residues. The ends lost 2 bases at V and 8 bases at J; junction bases unmatched: 9.

The V and J genes are TRBV6-1 and TRBJ1-1; tentatively, D is TRBD1 (6 bases). This CDR3 is built from 14 residues. Trimming took 6 bases from V and 1 from J, leaving 12 bases between them. The germline CDR1 and CDR2 sequences are MNHNS and SASEGT. The CDR3 here is CASSPGQWNTEAFF. In DNA form, the CDR3 reads TGTGCCAGCAGCCCCGGACAGTGGAACACTGAAGCTTTCTTT.

V usage is TRBV5-1 and J usage is TRBJ2-7; 7 positions agree with TRBD2. The ends lost 0 bases at V and 3 bases at J; junction bases unmatched: 6. This CDR3 spans 15 amino acids. Germline-derived CDR1 and CDR2 are SGHRS and YFSETQ. The CDR3 region is CASSLVAGANYEQYF. The CDR3 coding sequence is TGCGCCAGCAGCTTGGTGGCGGGAGCGAACTACGAGCAGTACTTC.

In its sample, this clonotype was seen once. This chain links TRBV30 with TRBJ1-5; no clear D gene. This CDR3 is built from 11 residues. With 1 base removed from V and 11 bases from J, the gap between germline ends came to 9 bases. CDR1 and CDR2 from the germline V gene are GTSNPN and SVGIG (reference sequence). DNA of the CDR3: TGTGCCTGGAGTGGGGGATCGGCCCAGCATTTT. Its translation is CAWSGGSAQHF.

The V call is TRBV9, the J call TRBJ2-3; D perhaps matches TRBD2 (6 bases). V lost 6 bases and J 5 bases, leaving 13 bases between the germline ends. CDR3 length: 13 amino acids. The germline V gene encodes CDR1 SGDLS and CDR2 YYNGEE. The DNA for the CDR3 is TGTGCCAGCAATCGGGAGTCGAGAGATACGCAGTATTTT. It specifies CASNRESRDTQYF.

This rearrangement joins TRBV20-1 to TRBJ2-4; 12 bases fit TRBD2. Germline CDR1 DFQATT, CDR2 SNEGSKA (reference sequence). This CDR3 is 15 amino acids long. Trimming took 8 bases from V and 2 from J; bases not matched to a gene: 7. The DNA of the CDR3 is TGCAGTTCCCGACTAGCGGGAGCCTCCAAAAACATTCAGTACTTC. Protein product: CSSRLAGASKNIQYF.

The chain couples TRBV6-8 to TRBJ2-7; D uncertain. Trimming left V 3 bases short and J 9 bases short, with 6 bases between. The CDR3 loop spans 10 amino acids. Germline CDR1 MNHGY, CDR2 SAAAGT. In DNA form, the CDR3 reads TGTGCCAGCAGTTATTCCGCGCAGTACTTC. As protein: CASSYSAQYF.

The rearrangement joins TRBV3-1 to TRBJ1-3, with D hard to call. Germline CDR1 LGHDT, CDR2 YNNKEL (reference sequence). This CDR3 has 14 residues. With 4 bases removed from V and 3 bases from J, the gap between germline ends came to 10 bases. CDR3 sequence reads: CASSRREGGNTIYF. CDR3 bases: TGTGCCAGCAGCCGACGGGAAGGTGGAAACACCATATATTTT.

This chain connects TRBV12-3 or TRBV12-4 to TRBJ1-5, with 7 positions matching TRBD1. J gave up 10 bases and V 7 bases, and 19 bases lay outside the gene matches. The length of the CDR3 is 16 residues. CDR3 protein: CASTIGTVPAGVPQHF. CDR3 DNA: TGTGCCAGCACCATCGGGACAGTCCCCGCGGGGGTCCCCCAGCATTTT.

The rearrangement joins TRBV5-4 to TRBJ2-2; TRBD2 might be the D (6 bases). The ends were cut back, 4 bases at V and 3 bases at J, with 10 bases in the middle. This CDR3 contains 14 residues. Germline CDR1 is SGHNT and CDR2 is YYREEE (reference sequence). CDR3 nucleotides: TGTGCCAGCAGCCGGGAGTTAGACACCGGGGAGCTGTTTTTT. This codes for CASSRELDTGELFF.

The rearrangement joins TRBV6-2 or TRBV6-3 to TRBJ2-7, with a tentative D call TRBD2 (5 bases). CDR3 length equals 14 residues. Trimming pared 7 bases from V and 2 bases from J, leaving 15 bases between. Germline V CDR1 and CDR2: MNHEY, SVGEGT. The CDR3 DNA is TGTGCCAGCATTTCTAGGACTGGAACCTACGAGCAGTACTTC. It specifies CASISRTGTYEQYF.